This T cell receptor (beta chain) was sequenced during a study of radiotherapy plus CTLA-4 blockade in lung cancer listed by TCRdb under 2018. Some background on the complete study: Among enrolled patients, roughly 20% had an objective response and roughly 33% reached disease control. The study at large found these results: Early dynamic changes in blood T cell clones, together with increased serum interferon-beta after radiation, were reported as the strongest predictors of response. TCR clones derived from tumors expanded in peripheral blood after treatment with radiotherapy and ipilimumab.

Concerning this clone: The antigen this receptor binds is unknown. No much larger clone is present one base from it, and per-base qualities are unavailable.

Libraries were made using the immunoSEQ multiplex PCR assay. TCRdb took over this immuneACCESS table, retaining in-frame rearrangements with V and J assigned. Such tables are incomplete; in checked studies, under half of the missing clones stem from an unresolved V gene, and the remainder is unexplained. A total of approximately 82,000 clones appear in this sample, approximately 83% of them only once. 14% to 15% of the sample comes from the top ten. The study evaluated CTLA-4 blockade (ipilimumab) given together with focal radiation therapy in patients who had chemo-refractory metastatic non-small-cell lung cancer. The germline V gene gives CDR1 as SQVTM and CDR2 as ANQGSEA. A distance of 14 bases separates the germline ends of V and J, which lose 2 bases and 7 bases respectively. Taken from cysteine to phenylalanine, the CDR3 has 13 residues. The CDR3 DNA has 39 bases and is translated from base 1.

This TCR was recovered from a human donor with non-small cell lung cancer that progressed on radiotherapy plus ipilimumab. This specimen was peripheral blood, taken from a patient treated with radiotherapy plus ipilimumab. The chain employs TRBV29-1 and TRBJ1-2, with TRBD1 as a weak D call on 5 bases. CDR3 reads: CSVEYRDGRGYTF. The DNA sequence follows: TGCAGCGTTGAATACCGGGACGGACGTGGCTACACCTTC.